This TCR beta chain emerged from a study of blood T cell repertoires in COVID-19. Across the whole study: In each case, the material was cDNA or gDNA derived from T cells, B-cell-depleted T cells, or PBMCs.

Participants had their cohort set by participant-reported clinical history. CDR1 SNHLY and CDR2 FYNNEI come from the germline V gene. The CDR3 is made up of 15 amino acids. Trimming took off 1 base at V and 2 bases at J, with 12 bases between the two ends. This clone was counted a few times. As handled by the study authors: Estimation of nucleated cell counts relied on the amplification of reference gene primers. Method: immunoSEQ multiplex PCR; TCRdb's copy keeps in-frame clones and lacks some. The V and J calls and clone size were taken over from that table, and D and trimming were inferred from the DNA. The sample holds about 81,000 clones, around 88% seen once.

Sequenced: PBMCs or T cells enriched from blood (not recorded which). The sequence was obtained from a woman between 50 and 59 years old with acute COVID-19. V and J are TRBV2 and TRBJ2-7; D not resolved. The CDR3: CASSEVWAVTYEQYF. The CDR3 DNA is TGTGCCAGCAGTGAAGTCTGGGCAGTGACCTACGAGCAGTACTTC. Based on the CDR3 plus reference TRBV2 and TRBJ2-7, the full variable domain is EPEVTQTPSHQVTQMGQEVILRCVPISNHLYFYWYRQILGQKVEFLVSFYNNEISEKSEIFDDQFSVERPDGSNFTLKIRSTKLEDSAMYFCASSEVWAVTYEQYFGPGTRLTVT.